Listed below are T cell receptor beta chains from one sample, sequenced in a study of cytomegalovirus exposure and HLA in healthy donors. Only in-frame clones appear in the TCRdb table, and some are missing; sequencing was by immunoSEQ multiplex PCR. The table includes about 120,000 clones, approximately 80% detected once. The material sequenced was PBMCs. The receptors come from a female donor in good health and CMV-seropositive. Both conserved end residues are part of each CDR3. D genes are given only for firm matches. Part of the rows lack a size; the others show once, few, many or a class for expanded clones.

CDR3 DNA	CDR3 protein	clone size	V gene	J gene	D gene
TGTGCCAGCAGTTTTTACGGGGGTACTGAAGCTTTCTTT	CASSFYGGTEAFF	-	TRBV7-3	TRBJ1-1	-
TGTGCCAGCAGTGCGACTAGCTACTTGTCTGGAGGGGCCAACGTCCTGACTTTC	CASSATSYLSGGANVLTF	-	TRBV5-5	TRBJ2-6	TRBD2
TGTGCCAGCGGGGACAGTAGAAACACTGAAGCTTTCTTT	CASGDSRNTEAFF	-	TRBV6-5	TRBJ1-1	TRBD1
TGTGCCTGGAGTTCGGACAGGGGTGCTCAGCCCCAGCATTTT	CAWSSDRGAQPQHF	-	TRBV30	TRBJ1-5	TRBD1
TGCGCCAGCAGCTCCCAAGGGGCTACAGGGAGCTCCTACAATGAGCAGTTCTTC	CASSSQGATGSSYNEQFF	few	TRBV5-1	TRBJ2-1	-
TGTGCCAGCAGCTTAAGGTTCGGGGGCGGGGGCCCAGGGAATGAGCAGTTCTTC	CASSLRFGGGGPGNEQFF	-	TRBV7-3	TRBJ2-1	-
TGTGCCAGCAGTGAAGTGAGCGGGGGGATGTACAATGAGCAGTTCTTC	CASSEVSGGMYNEQFF	-	TRBV2	TRBJ2-1	TRBD2
TGTGCCACCAGCAGAGATTCCGTAGCGGGGGACTCCGGGGAGCTGTTTTTT	CATSRDSVAGDSGELFF	-	TRBV15	TRBJ2-2	TRBD2
TGTGCCAGCAGTTTTGACAGGAGCTATGGCTACACCTTC	CASSFDRSYGYTF	-	TRBV27	TRBJ1-2	-
TGCGCCAGCAGACTGATGGACAGGGCAAATGAAAAACTGTTTTTT	CASRLMDRANEKLFF	-	TRBV5-1	TRBJ1-4	TRBD1
TGTGCCAGCAGCTTGTTCACAGGGGAAGGCTACACCTTC	CASSLFTGEGYTF	few	TRBV5-6	TRBJ1-2	TRBD1
TGTGCCAGCAGCCGAGGGGGGATAGGGGGGGTCGCCTACGAGCAGTACTTC	CASSRGGIGGVAYEQYF	-	TRBV7-2	TRBJ2-7	-
TGTGCCAGCAGCGTACAGGGGGCTTACAATTCACCCCTCCACTTT	CASSVQGAYNSPLHF	once	TRBV2	TRBJ1-6	TRBD1
TGCAGCGTTGGGGACAGGGACTATGGCTACACCTTC	CSVGDRDYGYTF	once	TRBV29-1	TRBJ1-2	TRBD1
TGTGCCAGCAGTTTGGGACACTCCTACGAGCAGTACTTC	CASSLGHSYEQYF	-	TRBV28	TRBJ2-7	-
TGTGCCTGGGGGCCGGGACAGGGGCGAGACAATGAGCAGTTCTTC	CAWGPGQGRDNEQFF	-	TRBV30	TRBJ2-1	TRBD1
TGTGCCAGCAAGAGGGACCTGACAGGGACCTACGAGCAGTACTTC	CASKRDLTGTYEQYF	few	TRBV2	TRBJ2-7	TRBD1
TGTGCCAGTAGTATAGATTCCAGGGCGTATACTGGAAACACCATATATTTT	CASSIDSRAYTGNTIYF	-	TRBV19	TRBJ1-3	-
TGTGCCAGCAGCTTGGGGGCCCCACGTAACTATGGCTACACCTTC	CASSLGAPRNYGYTF	once	TRBV5-4	TRBJ1-2	-
TGTGCCAGCATGGGGACAGGGGCCACTGAAGCTTTCTTT	CASMGTGATEAFF	few	TRBV6-5	TRBJ1-1	TRBD1
TGTGCCAGCAGCTTAGTGCGATCCAGCCCGACTGCGGGGACCTACAATGAGCAGTTCTTC	CASSLVRSSPTAGTYNEQFF	-	TRBV7-6	TRBJ2-1	-
TGCGCCAGCAGCTTGGGGGCCGACACTGAAGCTTTCTTT	CASSLGADTEAFF	-	TRBV5-1	TRBJ1-1	-
TGTGCCCAGGGGCTGACCTCCTACAATGAGCAGTTCTTC	CAQGLTSYNEQFF	-	TRBV7-2	TRBJ2-1	-
TGTGCCAGCAGTGGACAGGGACCCCTTTCGCCCCTCCACTTT	CASSGQGPLSPLHF	-	TRBV6-5	TRBJ1-6	TRBD1
TGTGCCTGGAGTGCCACCGGAGAGACCCAGTACTTC	CAWSATGETQYF	-	TRBV30	TRBJ2-5	-
TGTGCCAGCAGCCAACTAGCGGGGGGGCGGAGTGGCCACGAGCAGTACTTC	CASSQLAGGRSGHEQYF	once	TRBV11-3	TRBJ2-7	TRBD2
TGTGCCAGCAGTCCCAGGTCCTCAGGCGAGCAGTACTTC	CASSPRSSGEQYF	-	TRBV28	TRBJ2-7	-
TGCGCCAGCAGCCACGACCCGGGACTGCAGAGGGAAGAGACCCAGTACTTC	CASSHDPGLQREETQYF	-	TRBV5-1	TRBJ2-5	-
TGTGCCAGCAATCAGGGCAGAGGCTATGGCTACACCTTC	CASNQGRGYGYTF	-	TRBV6-1	TRBJ1-2	-
TGCGCCAGCAGTCTAGCGGGGGCCTTAACAGATACGCAGTATTTT	CASSLAGALTDTQYF	-	TRBV4-3	TRBJ2-3	TRBD2
TGTGCCAGCAGCTTCAATCATGAGCAGTTCTTC	CASSFNHEQFF	-	TRBV5-6	TRBJ2-1	-
TGTGCCAGCTCCTCAGGGGGTCAAAACACTGAAGCTTTCTTT	CASSSGGQNTEAFF	once	TRBV18	TRBJ1-1	TRBD1
TGTGCCAGCAGCCCCGGACAGATCAATCAGCCCCAGCATTTT	CASSPGQINQPQHF	-	TRBV7-2	TRBJ1-5	-
TGTGCCAGTACCGGGGGGCTAATCTATGGCTACACCTTC	CASTGGLIYGYTF	-	TRBV19	TRBJ1-2	-
TGTGCCAGCAGCCAAGATGGGCACAAACAAGAGACCCAGTACTTC	CASSQDGHKQETQYF	-	TRBV14	TRBJ2-5	-
TGTGCCAGCAGCATCGCGGCACTAATGAACACTGAAGCTTTCTTT	CASSIAALMNTEAFF	-	TRBV5-5	TRBJ1-1	-
TGTGCCATCAGTGGGACTAGCGGGGGGTCCCCTAACACAGATACGCAGTATTTT	CAISGTSGGSPNTDTQYF	-	TRBV10-3	TRBJ2-3	TRBD2
TGTGCCAGCAGCTTATCGCGGGACCTCTACAATGAGCAGTTCTTC	CASSLSRDLYNEQFF	-	TRBV7-2	TRBJ2-1	-
TGTGCCAGCTCACTAAGCCTCCGGGACAGAGATGAAAAACTGTTTTTT	CASSLSLRDRDEKLFF	-	TRBV18	TRBJ1-4	TRBD1
TGTGCCAGCAGTTTTACAGAGAACACTGAAGCTTTCTTT	CASSFTENTEAFF	few	TRBV25-1	TRBJ1-1	-
TGTGCCAGCAGCTTCAACAGGGGGCGGAACGAGCAGTACTTC	CASSFNRGRNEQYF	-	TRBV7-2	TRBJ2-7	TRBD1
TGTGCCAGCAGCAAAGAGCGATGCAGGGCGACTAACACTGAAGCTTTCTTT	CASSKERCRATNTEAFF	-	TRBV21-1	TRBJ1-1	-
TGTGCCAGCAGCGTACGAGCGCGGACAGGGGTTTCCGAGCAGTACTTC	CASSVRARTGVSEQYF	few	TRBV11-1	TRBJ2-7	TRBD1
TGTGCCAGCAGCCCCTGGAGGATACAGGGAAGGAGTCCCCACGAGCAGTACTTC	CASSPWRIQGRSPHEQYF	once	TRBV7-9	TRBJ2-7	-
TGTGCCAGCAGCGTAGTAGGGCAGGGAAACATTCAGTACTTC	CASSVVGQGNIQYF	once	TRBV9	TRBJ2-4	-
TGTGCCAGCAGTGAACCTCGACAGGGGCGGGACACAGATACGCAGTATTTT	CASSEPRQGRDTDTQYF	-	TRBV25-1	TRBJ2-3	TRBD1
TGTGCCAGCAGTCCCGGACTTTTAACTGAAGCTTTCTTT	CASSPGLLTEAFF	-	TRBV27	TRBJ1-1	-
TGTGCCAGCAGTTTATTTAGCGGGGTCGGCACAGATACGCAGTATTTT	CASSLFSGVGTDTQYF	-	TRBV27	TRBJ2-3	TRBD2
TGTGCCAGCAGCTTAGTTGGGGGGGAGAACACAGATACGCAGTATTTT	CASSLVGGENTDTQYF	-	TRBV7-2	TRBJ2-3	TRBD2
TGTGCCAGCTGCTGCAGTTTTAGCAATCAGCCCCAGCATTTT	CASCCSFSNQPQHF	once	TRBV2	TRBJ1-5	-
TGTGCCAGCAGACGAAGCCCGGGGGAAAAACTGTTTTTT	CASRRSPGEKLFF	-	TRBV7-6	TRBJ1-4	-
TGCAGCGTGGGCCCCATCCTTTATGGCTACACCTTC	CSVGPILYGYTF	-	TRBV29-1	TRBJ1-2	-
TGTGCCTGGAGTGGGAGCGGGCCTGAAGCTTTCTTT	CAWSGSGPEAFF	-	TRBV30	TRBJ1-1	-
TGCGCCAGCAGCTTGTACTCCGGGACAGACTACGAGCAGTACTTC	CASSLYSGTDYEQYF	-	TRBV5-1	TRBJ2-7	TRBD1
TGTGCCAGCAGTGTGGGGCATCGCTACGAGCAGTACTTC	CASSVGHRYEQYF	-	TRBV6-6	TRBJ2-7	-